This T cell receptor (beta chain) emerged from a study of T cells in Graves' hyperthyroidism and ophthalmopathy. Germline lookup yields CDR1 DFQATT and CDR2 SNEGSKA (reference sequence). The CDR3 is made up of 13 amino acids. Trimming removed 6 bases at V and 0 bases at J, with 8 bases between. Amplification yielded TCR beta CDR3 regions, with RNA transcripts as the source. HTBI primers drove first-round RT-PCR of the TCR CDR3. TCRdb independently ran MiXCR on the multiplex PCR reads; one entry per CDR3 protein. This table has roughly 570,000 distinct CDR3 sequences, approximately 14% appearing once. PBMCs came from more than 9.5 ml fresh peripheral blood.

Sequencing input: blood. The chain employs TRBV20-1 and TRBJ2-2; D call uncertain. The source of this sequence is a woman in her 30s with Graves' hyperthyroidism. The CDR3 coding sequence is TGCAGTGCCACAGATACGAACACCGGGGAGCTGTTTTTT. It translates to CSATDTNTGELFF.